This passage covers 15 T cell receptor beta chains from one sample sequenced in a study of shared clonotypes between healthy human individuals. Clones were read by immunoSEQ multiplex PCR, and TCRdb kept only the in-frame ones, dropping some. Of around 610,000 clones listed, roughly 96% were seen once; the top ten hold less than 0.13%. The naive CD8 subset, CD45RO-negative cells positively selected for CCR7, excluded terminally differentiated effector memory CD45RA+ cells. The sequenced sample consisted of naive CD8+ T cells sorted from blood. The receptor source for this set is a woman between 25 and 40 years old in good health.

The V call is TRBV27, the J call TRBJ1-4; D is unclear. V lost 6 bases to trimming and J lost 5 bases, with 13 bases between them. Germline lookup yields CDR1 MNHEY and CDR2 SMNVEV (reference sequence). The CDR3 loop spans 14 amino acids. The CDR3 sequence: CASSSARPNEKLFF. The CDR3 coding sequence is TGTGCCAGCAGCTCCGCGAGGCCGAATGAAAAACTGTTTTTT. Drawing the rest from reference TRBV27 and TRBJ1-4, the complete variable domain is EAQVTQNPRYLITVTGKKLTVTCSQNMNHEYMSWYRQDPGLGLRQIYYSMNVEVTDKGDVPEGYKVSRKEKRNFPLILESPSPNQTSLYFCASSSARPNEKLFFGSGTQLSVL.

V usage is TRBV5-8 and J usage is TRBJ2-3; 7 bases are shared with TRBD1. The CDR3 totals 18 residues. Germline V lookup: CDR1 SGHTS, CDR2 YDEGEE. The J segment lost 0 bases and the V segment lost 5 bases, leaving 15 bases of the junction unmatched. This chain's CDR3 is CASRYTRDRDISTDTQYF. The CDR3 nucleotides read TGTGCCAGCAGGTATACCCGGGACAGAGACATTAGCACAGATACGCAGTATTTT.

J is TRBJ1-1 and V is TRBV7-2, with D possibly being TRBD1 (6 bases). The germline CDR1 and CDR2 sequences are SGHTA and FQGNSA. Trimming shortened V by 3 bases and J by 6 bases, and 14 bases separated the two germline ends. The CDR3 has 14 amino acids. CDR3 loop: CASSFQGQVSEAFF. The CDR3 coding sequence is TGTGCCAGCAGCTTCCAGGGGCAGGTCTCTGAAGCTTTCTTT.

CDR3 coding DNA: TGCGCCAGCAGCCAAGACAGGGTTGGCAATCAGCCCCAGCATTTT. Translated: CASSQDRVGNQPQHF. The rearrangement uses TRBV4-1 and TRBJ1-5, with a possible D match to TRBD1 (5 bases). This CDR3 comprises 15 residues. The V end was cut by 0 bases, the J end by 2 bases, with 8 bases between. Germline V gene sequence: CDR1 MGHRA, CDR2 YSYEKL.

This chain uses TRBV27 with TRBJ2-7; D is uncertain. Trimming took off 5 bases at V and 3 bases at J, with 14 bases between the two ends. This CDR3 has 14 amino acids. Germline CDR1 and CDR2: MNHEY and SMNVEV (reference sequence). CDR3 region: CASSPMGTIYEQYF. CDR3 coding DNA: TGTGCCAGCAGTCCAATGGGAACTATCTACGAGCAGTACTTC.

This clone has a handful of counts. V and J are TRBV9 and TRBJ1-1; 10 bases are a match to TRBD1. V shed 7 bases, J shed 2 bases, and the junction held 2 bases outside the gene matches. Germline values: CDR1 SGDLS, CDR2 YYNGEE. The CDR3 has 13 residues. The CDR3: CASATGGNTEAFF. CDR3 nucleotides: TGTGCCAGCGCGACAGGGGGCAACACTGAAGCTTTCTTT.

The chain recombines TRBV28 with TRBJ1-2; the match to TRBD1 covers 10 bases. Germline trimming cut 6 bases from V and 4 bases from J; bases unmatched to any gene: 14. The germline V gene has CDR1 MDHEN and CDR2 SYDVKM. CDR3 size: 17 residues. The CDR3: CASSPAATGGAGYGYTF. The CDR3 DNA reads TGTGCCAGCAGCCCTGCGGCGACAGGGGGCGCCGGCTATGGCTACACCTTC.

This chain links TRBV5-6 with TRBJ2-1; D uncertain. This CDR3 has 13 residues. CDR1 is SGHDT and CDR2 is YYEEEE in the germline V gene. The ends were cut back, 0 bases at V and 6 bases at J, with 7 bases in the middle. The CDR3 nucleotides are TGTGCCAGCAGCTTGGGTAGCACCAATGAGCAGTTCTTC. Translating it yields CASSLGSTNEQFF. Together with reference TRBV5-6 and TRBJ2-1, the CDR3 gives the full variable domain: DAGVTQSPTHLIKTRGQQVTLRCSPKSGHDTVSWYQQALGQGPQFIFQYYEEEERQRGNFPDRFSGHQFPNYSSELNVNALLLGDSALYLCASSLGSTNEQFFGPGTRLTVL.

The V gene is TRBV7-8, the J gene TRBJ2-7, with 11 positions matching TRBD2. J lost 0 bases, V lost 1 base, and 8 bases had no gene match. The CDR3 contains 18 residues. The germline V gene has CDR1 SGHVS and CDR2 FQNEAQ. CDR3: CASSLGLAGGLLSYEQYF. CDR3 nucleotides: TGTGCCAGCAGCTTAGGGCTAGCGGGAGGCCTACTCTCCTACGAGCAGTACTTC.

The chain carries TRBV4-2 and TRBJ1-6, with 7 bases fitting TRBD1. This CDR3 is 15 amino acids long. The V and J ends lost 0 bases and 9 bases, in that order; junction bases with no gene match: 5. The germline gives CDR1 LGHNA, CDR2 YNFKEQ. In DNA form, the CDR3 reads TGTGCCAGCAGCCAAGATCACAGGGGAAGTTCACCCCTCCACTTT. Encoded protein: CASSQDHRGSSPLHF.

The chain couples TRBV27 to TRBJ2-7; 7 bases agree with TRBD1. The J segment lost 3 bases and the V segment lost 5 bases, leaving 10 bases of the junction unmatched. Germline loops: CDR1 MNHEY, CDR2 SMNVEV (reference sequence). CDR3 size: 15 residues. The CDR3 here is CASSPPPGTDYEQYF. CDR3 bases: TGTGCCAGCAGTCCCCCTCCTGGGACAGACTACGAGCAGTACTTC.

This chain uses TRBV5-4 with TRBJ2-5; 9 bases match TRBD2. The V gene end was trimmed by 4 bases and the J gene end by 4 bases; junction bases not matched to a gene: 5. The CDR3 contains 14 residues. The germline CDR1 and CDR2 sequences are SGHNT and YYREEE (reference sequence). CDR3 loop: CASSLGTSRETQYF. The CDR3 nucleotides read TGTGCCAGCAGCCTTGGGACTAGCCGAGAGACCCAGTACTTC.

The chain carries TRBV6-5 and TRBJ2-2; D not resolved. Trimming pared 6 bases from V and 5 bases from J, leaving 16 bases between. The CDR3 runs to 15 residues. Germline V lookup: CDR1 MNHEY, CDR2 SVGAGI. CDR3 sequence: CASSLPGPATGELFF. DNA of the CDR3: TGTGCCAGCAGCCTACCGGGCCCAGCGACCGGGGAGCTGTTTTTT.

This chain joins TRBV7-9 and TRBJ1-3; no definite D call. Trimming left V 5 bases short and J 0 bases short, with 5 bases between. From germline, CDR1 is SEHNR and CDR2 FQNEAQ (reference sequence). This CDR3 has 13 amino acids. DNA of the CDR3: TGTGCCAGCAGCCCAGCCTCTGGAAACACCATATATTTT. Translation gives CASSPASGNTIYF.

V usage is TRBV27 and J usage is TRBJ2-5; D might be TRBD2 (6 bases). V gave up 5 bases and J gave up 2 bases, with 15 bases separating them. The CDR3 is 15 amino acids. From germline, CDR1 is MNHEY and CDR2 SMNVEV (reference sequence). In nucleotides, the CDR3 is TGTGCCAGCAGTGGCCGCGACAGCGGGCAAGAGACCCAGTACTTC. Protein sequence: CASSGRDSGQETQYF.